The 5 T cell receptor beta chains below come from one sample, sequenced in a study of beta chain features in type 1 diabetes. All of the isolated RNA was reverse transcribed, so expressed TCRB transcripts were sequenced. This table comes from immunoSEQ multiplex PCR, and its TCRdb copy is limited to in-frame clones, with some not included. The sample lists some 40,000 clones, approximately 49% occurring once. Sequenced sample: central memory CD4+ T cells from blood. The receptors derive from a woman aged 18 to 35 in good health.

This rearrangement joins TRBV5-6 to TRBJ1-2, with D tentatively TRBD1 (5 bases). The CDR3 runs to 12 residues. Germline CDR1 is SGHDT and CDR2 is YYEEEE. Trimming took off 4 bases at V and 8 bases at J, with 12 bases between the two ends. Here the CDR3 DNA reads TGTGCCAGCAGCCCCGGGGGGAGAGGCTACACCTTC. It specifies CASSPGGRGYTF.

The chain is built from TRBV5-4 and TRBJ2-7, with TRBD2 as a possible D gene (6 bases). V lost 3 bases and J lost 7, with 23 bases in between. Germline-derived CDR1 and CDR2 are SGHNT and YYREEE (reference sequence). The CDR3 loop spans 16 amino acids. The CDR3 loop reads CASSSELAASLKEQYF. The CDR3 coding sequence is TGTGCCAGCAGCTCGGAGTTAGCGGCTTCTTTAAAGGAGCAGTACTTC.

This sequence joins TRBV7-9 and TRBJ2-7; possible D gene TRBD1, 5 bases. In germline, CDR1 is SEHNR, CDR2 FQNEAQ (reference sequence). V lost 3 bases and J 4 bases, leaving 7 bases between the germline ends. CDR3 length: 12 residues. The CDR3 nucleotides read TGTGCCAGCAGCTTCTCAGGGTACGAGCAGTACTTC. It is translated as CASSFSGYEQYF.

This clone was seen more than once but under ten times. V and J are TRBV25-1 and TRBJ2-7; 8 bases align to TRBD1. Germline lookup yields CDR1 MGHDK and CDR2 SYGVNS. This CDR3 contains 13 residues. V dropped 6 bases and J dropped 2; count of bases not matched to a gene: 3. CDR3 region: CASSGTGPYEQYF. The CDR3 DNA reads TGTGCCAGCAGCGGGACAGGTCCCTACGAGCAGTACTTC.

The sample holds a few counts of this clone. J is TRBJ1-1 and V is TRBV7-2, with D possibly being TRBD1 (5 bases). From germline, CDR1 is SGHTA and CDR2 FQGNSA. V shed 5 bases and J shed 1 base, with 14 bases lying between them. This CDR3 comprises 15 residues. This CDR3 reads CASSRGGTENTEAFF. As DNA, the CDR3 is TGTGCCAGCAGCCGTGGCGGGACGGAGAACACTGAAGCTTTCTTT.